The rows below give T cell receptor beta chains drawn from one sample of a study of sequential checkpoint blockade in melanoma. Generated by immunoSEQ multiplex PCR, the TCRdb table keeps only in-frame clones and is missing some. The repertoire holds around 16,000 clones, over 60% seen once, with over 25% in the top ten. The starting material was CD8+ T cells sorted from blood (inferred from file names), obtained from a patient given nivolumab and ipilimumab in sequence. All receptors come from a human donor with melanoma. CDR3s include the opening cysteine and the closing phenylalanine or tryptophan. The order of the fields is D gene, J gene, V gene, clone size, CDR3 protein, CDR3 DNA. A D gene is named only where the DNA matches it firmly. Clone size is shown for a subset of rows, as once, few, many or a class of expanded clone.

D: -
J: TRBJ1-1
V: TRBV9
size: -
CDR3: CASSGLGGVEGTEAFF
DNA: TGTGCCAGCAGCGGGCTCGGGGGGGTGGAAGGTACTGAAGCTTTCTTT

D: TRBD1
J: TRBJ1-1
V: TRBV11-1
size: -
CDR3: CASSSGQGATEAFF
DNA: TGTGCCAGCAGCTCGGGACAGGGTGCTACTGAAGCTTTCTTT

D: -
J: TRBJ2-7
V: TRBV27
size: -
CDR3: CASSLSARGLVEQYF
DNA: TGTGCCAGCAGTTTATCGGCCAGGGGCTTGGTCGAGCAGTACTTC

D: -
J: TRBJ1-5
V: TRBV4-3
size: -
CDR3: CASSQDRVSGGKQPQHF
DNA: TGCGCCAGCAGCCAAGATCGTGTTTCGGGGGGCAAGCAGCCCCAGCATTTT

D: TRBD2
J: TRBJ2-5
V: TRBV4-1
size: -
CDR3: CASSQQRGQETQYF
DNA: TGCGCCAGCAGCCAGCAGCGGGGCCAAGAGACCCAGTACTTC

D: -
J: TRBJ2-1
V: TRBV19
size: -
CDR3: CASTPISGYNEQFF
DNA: TGTGCCAGTACCCCCATCTCGGGATACAATGAGCAGTTCTTC

D: -
J: TRBJ2-2
V: TRBV27
size: -
CDR3: CASSPAGTLNTGELFF
DNA: TGTGCCAGCAGTCCCGCCGGGACACTAAACACCGGGGAGCTGTTTTTT

D: -
J: TRBJ2-7
V: TRBV28
size: -
CDR3: CASSLSLGGYEQYF
DNA: TGTGCCAGCAGTTTATCCCTGGGGGGCTACGAGCAGTACTTC

D: -
J: TRBJ1-4
V: TRBV6-5
size: once
CDR3: CASSYSREGEEKLFF
DNA: TGTGCCAGCAGTTACTCGAGGGAGGGAGAAGAAAAACTGTTTTTT

D: -
J: TRBJ1-1
V: TRBV19
size: -
CDR3: CASSTAGSTEAFF
DNA: TGTGCCAGTAGTACTGCGGGGAGCACTGAAGCTTTCTTT

D: TRBD2
J: TRBJ2-1
V: TRBV4-3
size: few
CDR3: CASSQEDYLAGGYDEQFF
DNA: TGCGCCAGCAGCCAAGAGGACTACTTAGCGGGCGGTTACGATGAGCAGTTCTTC

D: TRBD1
J: TRBJ2-2
V: TRBV10-1
size: -
CDR3: CASSDRDRVTGELFF
DNA: TGCGCCAGCAGTGACCGGGACAGGGTCACCGGGGAGCTGTTTTTT

D: TRBD1
J: TRBJ1-1
V: TRBV13
size: -
CDR3: CASSSWTGGPLNTEAFF
DNA: TGTGCCAGCAGCTCTTGGACAGGGGGTCCCCTGAACACTGAAGCTTTCTTT

D: TRBD1
J: TRBJ2-7
V: TRBV10-3
size: -
CDR3: CAISVGQAYEQYF
DNA: TGTGCCATCAGTGTCGGACAGGCCTACGAGCAGTACTTC

D: TRBD2
J: TRBJ2-1
V: TRBV7-2
size: -
CDR3: CASSLALGTSGGYNEQFF
DNA: TGTGCCAGCAGCTTAGCGCTAGGGACTAGCGGGGGGTACAATGAGCAGTTCTTC

D: TRBD1
J: TRBJ1-1
V: TRBV19
size: -
CDR3: CASSIPQGDAEAFF
DNA: TGTGCCAGTAGTATACCACAGGGGGACGCTGAAGCTTTCTTT

D: TRBD1
J: TRBJ1-5
V: TRBV7-9
size: -
CDR3: CASSRTGNPQPQHF
DNA: TGTGCCAGCAGCCGGACAGGGAATCCTCAGCCCCAGCATTTT

D: TRBD1
J: TRBJ2-7
V: TRBV6-1
size: -
CDR3: CASSEGRQGSYEQYF
DNA: TGTGCCAGCAGTGAAGGGAGACAGGGCTCCTACGAGCAGTACTTC

D: TRBD1
J: TRBJ1-5
V: TRBV30
size: -
CDR3: CAWRGGQGNHQPQHF
DNA: TGTGCCTGGAGAGGTGGACAGGGTAACCATCAGCCCCAGCATTTT

D: TRBD1
J: TRBJ1-2
V: TRBV6-1
size: -
CDR3: CASSDRVRNYGYTF
DNA: TGTGCCAGCAGCGACAGGGTTAGGAACTATGGCTACACCTTC

D: -
J: TRBJ1-6
V: TRBV6-5
size: few
CDR3: CASSERSGSSPLHF
DNA: TGTGCCAGCAGTGAAAGATCGGGAAGCTCACCCCTCCACTTT

D: TRBD1
J: TRBJ2-7
V: TRBV9
size: -
CDR3: CASSVEGTGNDEQYF
DNA: TGTGCCAGCAGCGTAGAAGGGACAGGGAACGACGAGCAGTACTTC

D: TRBD1
J: TRBJ1-5
V: TRBV7-2
size: -
CDR3: CASRPGQGINQPQHF
DNA: TGTGCCAGCCGCCCGGGACAGGGGATCAATCAGCCCCAGCATTTT

D: TRBD1
J: TRBJ1-2
V: TRBV29-1
size: -
CDR3: CSVEGQDNYGYTF
DNA: TGCAGCGTTGAGGGACAGGATAACTATGGCTACACCTTC

D: -
J: TRBJ2-7
V: TRBV29-1
size: -
CDR3: CSVRPGGTYEQYF
DNA: TGCAGCGTTCGCCCGGGGGGCACCTACGAGCAGTACTTC

D: -
J: TRBJ2-5
V: TRBV27
size: -
CDR3: CASSLYSGNQETQYF
DNA: TGTGCCAGCAGTTTATATTCAGGGAACCAAGAGACCCAGTACTTC

D: -
J: TRBJ1-4
V: TRBV27
size: -
CDR3: CASGTRRAEKLFF
DNA: TGTGCCAGCGGCACGAGGAGGGCTGAAAAACTGTTTTTT

D: TRBD1
J: TRBJ2-7
V: TRBV5-4
size: -
CDR3: CASTTGQGTSYEQYF
DNA: TGTGCCAGCACCACCGGACAGGGGACTTCCTACGAGCAGTACTTC

D: -
J: TRBJ1-2
V: TRBV25-1
size: -
CDR3: CASSDWAQYGYTF
DNA: TGTGCCAGCAGTGATTGGGCGCAATATGGCTACACCTTC

D: -
J: TRBJ1-1
V: TRBV6-1
size: -
CDR3: CASSEAGDPNTEAFF
DNA: TGTGCCAGCAGTGAAGCGGGAGATCCAAACACTGAAGCTTTCTTT

D: TRBD2
J: TRBJ2-1
V: TRBV27
size: -
CDR3: CASSRTSHNEQFF
DNA: TGTGCCAGCAGCCGGACTAGCCACAATGAGCAGTTCTTC

D: TRBD1
J: TRBJ1-2
V: TRBV4-1
size: -
CDR3: CASSQDHRGAGGYTF
DNA: TGCGCCAGCAGCCAAGACCACAGGGGGGCTGGGGGCTACACCTTC

D: TRBD1
J: TRBJ2-7
V: TRBV6-1
size: -
CDR3: CASSAPREGALSYEQYF
DNA: TGTGCCAGCAGTGCCCCCCGCGAGGGGGCCCTCTCCTACGAGCAGTACTTC

D: -
J: TRBJ2-1
V: TRBV4-3
size: -
CDR3: CASSPRRANNEQFF
DNA: TGCGCCAGCAGCCCTCGCCGAGCAAACAATGAGCAGTTCTTC

D: TRBD2
J: TRBJ2-2
V: TRBV5-6
size: -
CDR3: CASSQTSGTRGTGELFF
DNA: TGTGCCAGCAGCCAGACTAGCGGGACAAGGGGCACCGGGGAGCTGTTTTTT

D: -
J: TRBJ1-2
V: TRBV5-5
size: -
CDR3: CASSFVGGYTF
DNA: TGTGCCAGCAGCTTTGTCGGTGGCTACACCTTC

D: TRBD1
J: TRBJ1-2
V: TRBV19
size: -
CDR3: CASSSDRRRSF
DNA: TGTGCCAGTAGTTCGGACAGGAGAAGGTCATTC

D: TRBD2
J: TRBJ2-3
V: TRBV2
size: -
CDR3: CASSEAPLLAGSPDF
DNA: TGTGCCAGCAGTGAAGCGCCACTGCTAGCGGGGAGTCCCGATTTT

D: TRBD2
J: TRBJ2-1
V: TRBV7-9
size: few
CDR3: CASSLPATSGEQFF
DNA: TGTGCCAGCAGCCTTCCAGCGACTAGCGGAGAGCAGTTCTTC

D: TRBD1
J: TRBJ1-6
V: TRBV12-5
size: -
CDR3: CASGLGQGWNSPLHF
DNA: TGTGCTAGTGGTTTGGGACAGGGTTGGAATTCACCCCTCCACTTT

D: TRBD2
J: TRBJ2-1
V: TRBV7-9
size: -
CDR3: CASSPLAGGNYNEQFF
DNA: TGTGCCAGCAGCCCACTAGCGGGGGGAAACTACAATGAGCAGTTCTTC

D: -
J: TRBJ2-3
V: TRBV7-9
size: -
CDR3: CASSSTVTDTQYF
DNA: TGTGCCAGCAGCTCTACGGTCACAGATACGCAGTATTTT

D: -
J: TRBJ1-4
V: TRBV7-9
size: once
CDR3: CASSRTARNEKLFF
DNA: TGTGCCAGCAGCCGGACAGCTCGGAATGAAAAACTGTTTTTT

D: TRBD1
J: TRBJ1-2
V: TRBV6-6
size: -
CDR3: CASSSRDSFIYYGYTF
DNA: TGTGCCAGCAGTAGCCGGGACAGCTTCATTTACTATGGCTACACCTTC

D: -
J: TRBJ1-1
V: TRBV7-9
size: -
CDR3: CASSKTGVIGSQAFF
DNA: TGTGCCAGCAGCAAAACCGGGGTTATTGGTTCCCAAGCTTTCTTT

D: TRBD1
J: TRBJ2-5
V: TRBV4-1
size: -
CDR3: CASSQVQGVAETQYF
DNA: TGCGCCAGCAGCCAAGTACAGGGGGTAGCAGAGACCCAGTACTTC